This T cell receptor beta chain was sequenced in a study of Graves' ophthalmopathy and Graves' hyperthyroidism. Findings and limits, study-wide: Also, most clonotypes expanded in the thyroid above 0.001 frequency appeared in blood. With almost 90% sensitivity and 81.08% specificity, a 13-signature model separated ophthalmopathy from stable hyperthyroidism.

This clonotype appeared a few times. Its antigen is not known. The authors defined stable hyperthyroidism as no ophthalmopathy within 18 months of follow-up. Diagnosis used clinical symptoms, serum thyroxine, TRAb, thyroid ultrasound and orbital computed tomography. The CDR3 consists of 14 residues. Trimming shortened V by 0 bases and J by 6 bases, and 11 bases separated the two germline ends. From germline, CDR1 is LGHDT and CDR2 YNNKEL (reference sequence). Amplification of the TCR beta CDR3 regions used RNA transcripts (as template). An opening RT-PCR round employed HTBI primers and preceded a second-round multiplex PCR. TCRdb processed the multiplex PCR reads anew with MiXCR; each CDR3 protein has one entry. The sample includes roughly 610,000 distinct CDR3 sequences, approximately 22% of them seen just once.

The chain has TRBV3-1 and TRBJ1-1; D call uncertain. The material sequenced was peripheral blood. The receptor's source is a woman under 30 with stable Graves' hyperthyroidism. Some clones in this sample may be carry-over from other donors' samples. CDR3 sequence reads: CASSQDVVRAEAFF. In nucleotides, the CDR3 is TGTGCCAGCAGCCAAGATGTGGTTAGGGCTGAAGCTTTCTTT.